This T cell receptor beta chain was sequenced in a study of vaccination and CD4 T cells after COVID-19. Specified time point: late sampling 161 to 241 days after vaccination in a few convalescent patients. Treatment described: roughly 10-day PBMC culture with coronavirus spike peptide pools or control peptides (ViraFEST assay). Positive PCR tests were logged from March through December 2020, ahead of US Alpha, Beta and Delta variants. Sequenced with the Oncomine TCR Beta short-read assay was DNA taken from cultured CD4+ T cells. Genomic DNA was drawn out of CD4+ T cells grown in culture. TCRdb re-derived calls from the PCR reads in MiXCR, one entry per CDR3 protein. Altogether about 23,000 distinct CDR3 sequences are present, roughly 43% being singletons, with the ten largest covering 4.9%. As to this clonotype: Antigen: not known.

This clonotype was sampled from a human donor who had recovered from COVID-19. The sample in question was CD4+ T cells from blood, cultured in vitro, obtained about 7 months after SARS-CoV-2 vaccination.

The CDR3 reads CATNSGRQPGADNEQFF. The CDR3 region has the DNA TGTGCCACCAATAGCGGGAGACAACCTGGGGCGGACAATGAGCAGTTCTTC. V usage is TRBV24-1 and J usage is TRBJ2-1; 9 positions match TRBD2. This CDR3 has 17 amino acids. Trimming at V came to 8 bases and at J to 5 bases, leaving 15 bases not matched to a gene. Germline V gene sequence: CDR1 KGHDR, CDR2 SFDVKD.